This is a list of T cell receptor beta chains from one sample in a study of long-term antiretroviral therapy in people with HIV. TCRdb's table, derived via immunoSEQ multiplex PCR, lists solely in-frame clones and lacks some. The sample lists roughly 5,000 clones; roughly 78% were seen once. The material was unsorted PBMCs, obtained 1.8 years before starting antiretroviral therapy. All receptors come from a man aged 35 to 55 with HIV. Each CDR3 is given with its conserved first and last residue. A D gene is named only where the DNA matches it firmly. Expanded clones are given a class, and other clones once, few, many or no size at all.

cdr3_aa	cdr3_nt	v_call	d_call	j_call	clone_size
CASSLVSEGEQYF	TGCGCCAGCAGCCTGGTCTCAGAAGGTGAACAGTACTTC	TRBV5-1	-	TRBJ2-7	once
CAISSSPGQGAGNEKLFF	TGTGCCATCAGTTCCAGCCCGGGACAGGGGGCCGGAAATGAAAAACTGTTTTTT	TRBV10-3	TRBD1	TRBJ1-4	once
CASSLDQGGGEKLFF	TGTGCCAGCAGCTTAGATCAGGGGGGAGGTGAAAAACTGTTTTTT	TRBV11-2	TRBD1	TRBJ1-4	-
CASSHGQGYEQYF	TGTGCCAGCAGTCATGGACAGGGATACGAGCAGTACTTC	TRBV6-6	TRBD1	TRBJ2-7	-
CASSPGQGLYGYTF	TGTGCCAGCTCACCAGGGCAGGGTCTCTATGGCTACACCTTC	TRBV18	-	TRBJ1-2	medium-sized
CASSLRTGEEKLFF	TGTGCCAGCAGTTTGAGGACAGGGGAGGAAAAACTGTTTTTT	TRBV28	TRBD1	TRBJ1-4	-
CASSVATSGISYNEQFF	TGTGCCAGCAGCGTAGCGACAAGCGGAATCTCCTACAATGAGCAGTTCTTC	TRBV9	-	TRBJ2-1	-
CASRGGGQETQYF	TGTGCCAGCAGAGGCGGTGGGCAAGAGACCCAGTACTTC	TRBV2	-	TRBJ2-5	-
CAWSPRDDTQYF	TGTGCCTGGAGCCCGAGAGATGATACGCAGTATTTT	TRBV30	-	TRBJ2-3	once
CASSFSGTSVYYEQYF	TGCGCCAGCAGTTTCTCCGGGACTAGCGTCTACTACGAGCAGTACTTC	TRBV5-1	TRBD2	TRBJ2-7	-
CASSDSLAGYEQYF	TGTGCCAGCAGCGACTCACTAGCGGGCTACGAGCAGTACTTC	TRBV9	TRBD2	TRBJ2-7	-
CASSLQRWSNQPQHF	TGTGCCAGCAGCTTACAGAGGTGGAGCAATCAGCCCCAGCATTTT	TRBV5-8	-	TRBJ1-5	-
CASSLGFGDTGELFF	TGTGCCAGCAGCTTAGGGTTTGGGGACACCGGGGAGCTGTTTTTT	TRBV7-3	-	TRBJ2-2	-
CASMASYQPQHF	TGTGCCAGTATGGCCAGCTATCAGCCCCAGCATTTT	TRBV19	-	TRBJ1-5	-
CASSRIGRVHEQYF	TGTGCCAGCTCAAGGATTGGACGGGTCCACGAGCAGTACTTC	TRBV18	-	TRBJ2-7	-
CSVEDIDNYGYTF	TGCAGCGTTGAAGATATTGATAACTATGGCTACACCTTC	TRBV29-1	-	TRBJ1-2	once
CASSSPLSGYDEQFF	TGTGCCAGCAGCTCCCCCCTGTCGGGGTACGATGAGCAGTTCTTC	TRBV11-2	-	TRBJ2-1	-
CASSPQGAGQPQHF	TGCGCCAGCAGCCCACAGGGGGCAGGTCAGCCCCAGCATTTT	TRBV5-1	TRBD1	TRBJ1-5	once
CASSLSPSPRTYNEQFF	TGTGCCAGCAGTTTATCCCCCAGCCCCCGCACCTACAATGAGCAGTTCTTC	TRBV28	-	TRBJ2-1	-
CASLNRGSYEQYF	TGTGCCAGCCTGAACAGGGGGAGCTACGAGCAGTACTTC	TRBV28	TRBD1	TRBJ2-7	-
CATSKTSGSPEQFF	TGTGCCACCAGCAAGACTAGCGGGAGCCCTGAGCAGTTCTTC	TRBV15	TRBD2	TRBJ2-1	few
CSVGVSGDGYGYTF	TGCAGCGTTGGAGTTTCCGGGGACGGCTATGGCTACACCTTC	TRBV29-1	-	TRBJ1-2	-
CASSPPGVSYEQYF	TGTGCCAGCAGCCCGCCGGGGGTGTCCTACGAGCAGTACTTC	TRBV7-9	-	TRBJ2-7	once
CASSMVFQQGYNEQFF	TGTGCCAGTAGTATGGTATTCCAGCAGGGCTACAATGAGCAGTTCTTC	TRBV19	-	TRBJ2-1	-
CASSTSGGNTGELFF	TGTGCCAGCAGTACAAGTGGTGGGAACACCGGGGAGCTGTTTTTT	TRBV7-3	-	TRBJ2-2	once
CAISGSITGEETQYF	TGTGCCATCAGTGGGTCTATAACAGGGGAAGAGACCCAGTACTTC	TRBV10-3	TRBD1	TRBJ2-5	-
CASSQEGLAGVLYEQYF	TGCGCCAGCAGCCAAGAAGGGCTAGCGGGAGTCCTCTACGAGCAGTACTTC	TRBV4-1	TRBD2	TRBJ2-7	-
CASRLPGQGNEQYF	TGTGCCAGCAGACTTCCGGGACAGGGAAACGAGCAGTACTTC	TRBV28	TRBD1	TRBJ2-7	-
CASNSREPSYEQYF	TGTGCCAGCAATTCAAGGGAGCCCTCCTACGAGCAGTACTTC	TRBV27	-	TRBJ2-7	-
CASSLTRTGTEQFF	TGTGCCAGCAGCTTAACGCGGACAGGGACTGAGCAGTTCTTC	TRBV7-3	TRBD1	TRBJ2-1	-
CASSRDMNTEAFF	TGTGCCAGCAGCAGAGACATGAACACTGAAGCTTTCTTT	TRBV2	-	TRBJ1-1	-
CASSYSLSGANVLTF	TGTGCCAGCAGTTACTCGTTGTCTGGGGCCAACGTCCTGACTTTC	TRBV6-5	-	TRBJ2-6	-
CASSVNPGRTYEQYF	TGTGCCAGCAGTGTCAATCCTGGCAGAACCTACGAGCAGTACTTC	TRBV6-1	-	TRBJ2-7	-
CASSQLAGERNEQFF	TGTGCCAGCAGTCAACTAGCGGGAGAACGCAATGAGCAGTTCTTC	TRBV6-6	TRBD2	TRBJ2-1	-
CASSFGQNQPQHF	TGTGCCAGCAGTTTCGGACAGAATCAGCCCCAGCATTTT	TRBV28	-	TRBJ1-5	-
CASSLEGTSGAYEQYF	TGTGCCAGCAGCTTAGAAGGGACTAGCGGAGCTTACGAGCAGTACTTC	TRBV7-2	TRBD2	TRBJ2-7	-
CSVDAGARETQYF	TGCAGCGTTGATGCGGGGGCGAGAGAGACCCAGTACTTC	TRBV29-1	-	TRBJ2-5	-
CASSGDRGTGELFF	TGTGCCAGCAGTGGAGACAGGGGGACCGGGGAGCTGTTTTTT	TRBV25-1	TRBD1	TRBJ2-2	-
CASSYSGSNLIGTQYF	TGTGCCAGCAGTTACTCGGGCAGTAACCTCATTGGTACGCAGTATTTT	TRBV6-5	-	TRBJ2-3	-
CASSVSGRVYEQYF	TGTGCCAGCAGCGTTAGCGGGAGGGTATACGAGCAGTACTTC	TRBV7-2	TRBD2	TRBJ2-7	-
CASSLSAPYEQYF	TGTGCCAGCAGTTTAAGTGCTCCCTACGAGCAGTACTTC	TRBV27	-	TRBJ2-7	-
CASSTGDNQPQHF	TGTGCCAGCAGTACAGGGGATAATCAGCCCCAGCATTTT	TRBV6-4	TRBD1	TRBJ1-5	-
CASSKGGEGSGANVLTF	TGTGCCAGCAGCAAAGGGGGTGAGGGCTCTGGGGCCAACGTCCTGACTTTC	TRBV21-1	-	TRBJ2-6	once
CASSFQGSGELFF	TGTGCCAGCAGCTTTCAGGGTTCCGGGGAGCTGTTTTTT	TRBV7-9	-	TRBJ2-2	-
CASSLVAGSTDTQYF	TGCGCCAGCAGCTTGGTCGCGGGGAGCACAGATACGCAGTATTTT	TRBV5-1	-	TRBJ2-3	-
CASTSGAPYEQYF	TGTGCCAGCACTAGCGGGGCGCCCTACGAGCAGTACTTC	TRBV27	TRBD2	TRBJ2-7	-
CASSLASGGYNEQFF	TGTGCCAGCAGCTTAGCTAGCGGGGGATACAATGAGCAGTTCTTC	TRBV7-2	TRBD2	TRBJ2-1	-
CASSLGHNTDTQYF	TGCGCCAGCAGCTTGGGACATAACACAGATACGCAGTATTTT	TRBV5-1	-	TRBJ2-3	-
CASSVVTGAGELFF	TGTGCCAGCAGCGTAGTGACGGGTGCCGGGGAGCTGTTTTTT	TRBV9	-	TRBJ2-2	-
CARGHQLNYGYTF	TGTGCCCGAGGACACCAATTAAACTATGGCTACACCTTC	TRBV30	-	TRBJ1-2	-
CASSLAGRGNIQYF	TGTGCCAGCAGCTTAGCCGGCAGGGGAAACATTCAGTACTTC	TRBV7-2	-	TRBJ2-4	-
CASSLGDTTYEQYF	TGTGCCAGCAGCTTAGGGGACACCACCTACGAGCAGTACTTC	TRBV7-6	-	TRBJ2-7	-
CASSLSGRKETQYF	TGCGCCAGCAGCCTTAGCGGGAGGAAGGAGACCCAGTACTTC	TRBV4-3	TRBD2	TRBJ2-5	-